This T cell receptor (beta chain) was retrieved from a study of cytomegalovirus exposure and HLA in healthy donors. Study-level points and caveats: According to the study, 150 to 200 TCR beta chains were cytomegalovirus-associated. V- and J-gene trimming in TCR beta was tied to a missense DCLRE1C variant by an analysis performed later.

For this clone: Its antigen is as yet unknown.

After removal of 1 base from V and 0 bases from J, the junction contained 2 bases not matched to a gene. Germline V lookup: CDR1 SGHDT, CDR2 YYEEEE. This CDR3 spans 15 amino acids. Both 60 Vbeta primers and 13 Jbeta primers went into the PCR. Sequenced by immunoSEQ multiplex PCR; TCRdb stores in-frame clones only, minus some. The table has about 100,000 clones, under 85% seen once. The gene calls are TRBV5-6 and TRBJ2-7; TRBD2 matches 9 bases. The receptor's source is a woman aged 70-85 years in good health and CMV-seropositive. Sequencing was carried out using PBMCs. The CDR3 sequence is CASSLQRGDSYEQYF. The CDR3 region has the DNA TGTGCCAGCAGCTTGCAGCGGGGGGACTCCTACGAGCAGTACTTC. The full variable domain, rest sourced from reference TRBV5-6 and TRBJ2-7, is DAGVTQSPTHLIKTRGQQVTLRCSPKSGHDTVSWYQQALGQGPQFIFQYYEEEERQRGNFPDRFSGHQFPNYSSELNVNALLLGDSALYLCASSLQRGDSYEQYFGPGTRLTVT.